The source of this T cell receptor beta chain is a study of cytomegalovirus exposure and HLA in healthy donors. Researchers ran the PCR with 60 Vbeta and 13 Jbeta primers. Profiling relied on immunoSEQ multiplex PCR, and the TCRdb table lists in-frame clones only, not all of them. The data show approximately 120,000 clones, approximately 71% seen once. The V gene's germline CDR1 is SGHKS and CDR2 YYEKEE (reference sequence). With V trimmed by 0 bases and J by 6 bases, 9 bases remained unmatched. The CDR3 is made up of 15 amino acids. The V and J genes are TRBV5-5 and TRBJ2-7, with 7 bases lining up with TRBD1. The clonotype originates from a woman in her seventies in good health and CMV-seropositive. Sequences were obtained from PBMCs. CDR3 in DNA: TGTGCCAGCAGCTTGGTAACAGGGGTAGGTGGCGAGCAGTACTTC. Translation gives CASSLVTGVGGEQYF.